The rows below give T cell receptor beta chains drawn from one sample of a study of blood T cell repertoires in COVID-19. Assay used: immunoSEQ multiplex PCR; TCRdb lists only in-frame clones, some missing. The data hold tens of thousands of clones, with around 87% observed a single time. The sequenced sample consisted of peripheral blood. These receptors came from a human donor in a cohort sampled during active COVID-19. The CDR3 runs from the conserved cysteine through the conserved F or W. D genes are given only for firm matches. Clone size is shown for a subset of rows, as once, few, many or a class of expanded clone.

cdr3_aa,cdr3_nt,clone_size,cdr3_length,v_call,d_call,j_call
CASSVGAVASGVETQYF,TGTGCCAGCAGCGTAGGGGCTGTGGCTAGCGGGGTGGAGACCCAGTACTTC,-,17,TRBV9,TRBD2,TRBJ2-5
CASSNGQILNYGYTF,TGTGCCAGTAGTAACGGACAGATTTTAAACTATGGCTACACCTTC,-,15,TRBV19,-,TRBJ1-2
CASSPTSYNEQFF,TGCGCCAGCAGCCCTACTAGCTACAATGAGCAGTTCTTC,-,13,TRBV5-1,-,TRBJ2-1
CASSPRDRDYGYTF,TGTGCCAGCTCACCCAGGGACAGGGACTATGGCTACACCTTC,-,14,TRBV18,TRBD1,TRBJ1-2
CASSPSERGTQYF,TGTGCCAGCAGCCCGTCTGAGCGGGGGACCCAGTACTTC,-,13,TRBV7-2,TRBD2,TRBJ2-5
CASRDGQRKETQYF,TGTGCCAGCAGGGACGGACAGAGGAAAGAGACCCAGTACTTC,once,14,TRBV6-5,-,TRBJ2-5
CASSSGTSGTDTQYF,TGTGCCAGCAGCTCCGGGACTAGCGGCACAGATACGCAGTATTTT,-,15,TRBV7-3,TRBD2,TRBJ2-3
CASSYSRASETQYF,TGTGCCAGCAGTTACTCGAGGGCCTCAGAGACCCAGTACTTC,-,14,TRBV6-6,-,TRBJ2-5
CASSVQGDSGNTIYF,TGTGCCAGCAGCGTTCAGGGTGACTCTGGAAACACCATATATTTT,few,15,TRBV9,-,TRBJ1-3
CASNSGGSGQETQYF,TGTGCCAGCAACTCAGGTGGGAGCGGGCAAGAGACCCAGTACTTC,once,15,TRBV14,-,TRBJ2-5
CASSLRQREAGNTIYF,TGTGCCAGCTCACTTCGACAGCGGGAGGCTGGAAACACCATATATTTT,-,16,TRBV18,-,TRBJ1-3
CASSVGVAGRQETQYF,TGTGCCAGCAGCGTAGGGGTAGCGGGGCGACAAGAGACCCAGTACTTC,-,16,TRBV9,TRBD2,TRBJ2-5
CAWILQGGNTIYF,TGTGCCTGGATACTCCAGGGGGGAAACACCATATATTTT,-,13,TRBV30,-,TRBJ1-3
CATSETGQGGGEKLFF,TGTGCCACCAGTGAAACTGGACAGGGGGGAGGTGAAAAACTGTTTTTT,-,16,TRBV24-1,TRBD1,TRBJ1-4
CASSSRVPNEKLFF,TGCGCCAGCAGCTCCCGGGTCCCTAATGAAAAACTGTTTTTT,once,14,TRBV5-1,-,TRBJ1-4
CASSPDRVKTGELFF,TGTGCCAGCTCACCGGACAGGGTGAAGACCGGGGAGCTGTTTTTT,-,15,TRBV18,TRBD1,TRBJ2-2
CATSSVLAGRETQYF,TGTGCCACCAGCAGTGTACTAGCGGGGCGAGAGACCCAGTACTTC,-,15,TRBV15,TRBD2,TRBJ2-5
CATSESGWPQHF,TGTGCCACCAGTGAATCGGGGTGGCCCCAGCATTTT,-,12,TRBV24-1,-,TRBJ1-5
CASSLSVTGVHGYTF,TGCGCCAGCAGCTTGTCGGTGACAGGGGTCCATGGCTACACCTTC,-,15,TRBV5-1,TRBD1,TRBJ1-2
CASSLLGQGILGYGYTF,TGTGCCAGCAGCTTATTGGGACAGGGGATTTTAGGCTATGGCTACACCTTC,-,17,TRBV7-9,TRBD1,TRBJ1-2
CASSRTLRLYNEQFF,TGCGCCAGCTCTCGGACTCTCCGCTTGTACAATGAGCAGTTCTTC,-,15,TRBV5-1,-,TRBJ2-1
CASSRTSGGRETQYF,TGTGCCAGCAGCCGGACTAGCGGGGGGAGAGAGACCCAGTACTTC,-,15,TRBV14,TRBD2,TRBJ2-5
CASSTTDRTYNEQFF,TGTGCCAGCAGCACGACGGACAGGACATACAATGAGCAGTTCTTC,once,15,TRBV5-4,TRBD1,TRBJ2-1
CASSSLAGGYEQFF,TGTGCCAGCAGTTCACTAGCGGGAGGTTATGAGCAGTTCTTC,-,14,TRBV6-5,TRBD2,TRBJ2-1
CASSVGQGVNQPQHF,TGTGCCAGCAGCGTAGGACAGGGTGTAAATCAGCCCCAGCATTTT,-,15,TRBV9,TRBD1,TRBJ1-5
CASSQGLLLETQYF,TGTGCCAGCAGCCAAGGACTCCTCTTGGAGACCCAGTACTTC,-,14,TRBV3-1/TRBV3-2,-,TRBJ2-5
CASSQGQAANTEAFF,TGTGCCAGCTCTCAAGGACAGGCAGCGAACACTGAAGCTTTCTTT,-,15,TRBV18,TRBD1,TRBJ1-1
CASTDSWPGTGNTIYF,TGTGCCAGCACCGATAGTTGGCCAGGGACTGGAAACACCATATATTTT,-,16,TRBV28,-,TRBJ1-3
CASSYPGSYNQPQHF,TGTGCCAGCAGTTACCCCGGTAGTTATAATCAGCCCCAGCATTTT,-,15,TRBV6-2/TRBV6-3,-,TRBJ1-5
CASSQVPGYGYTF,TGCGCCAGCAGCCAAGTTCCAGGCTATGGCTACACCTTC,-,13,TRBV4-3,-,TRBJ1-2
CASSQEGPRSSYNSPLHF,TGTGCCAGCAGCCAAGAAGGCCCTAGGAGCTCCTATAATTCACCCCTCCACTTT,few,18,TRBV4-2,-,TRBJ1-6
CASSPQGARTNSPLHF,TGTGCCAGCTCACCACAGGGGGCACGGACTAATTCACCCCTCCACTTT,-,16,TRBV18,TRBD1,TRBJ1-6
CASSPLGPIYGYTF,TGTGCCAGCTCACCACTCGGTCCAATCTATGGCTACACCTTC,-,14,TRBV18,-,TRBJ1-2
CAPRGVRTEAFF,TGCGCGCCTCGGGGAGTTCGCACTGAAGCTTTCTTT,once,12,TRBV6-5,-,TRBJ1-1
CASLGEDYGYTF,TGTGCCTCCCTCGGGGAAGACTATGGCTACACCTTC,few,12,TRBV2,-,TRBJ1-2
CASSLTGKSPLHF,TGTGCCAGCAGCTTGACAGGGAAATCACCCCTCCACTTT,-,13,TRBV7-8,TRBD1,TRBJ1-6
CAWKHRATQSGNTIYF,TGTGCCTGGAAACACAGGGCCACGCAGTCTGGAAACACCATATATTTT,-,16,TRBV30,-,TRBJ1-3
CASSESFIVYEQYF,TGTGCCAGCAGTGAATCTTTTATAGTTTACGAGCAGTACTTC,once,14,TRBV6-1,-,TRBJ2-7
CASSSLRARSYEQYF,TGTGCCAGCAGTTCCCTCAGGGCCCGTTCCTACGAGCAGTACTTC,-,15,TRBV27,-,TRBJ2-7
CASSTPGGPNYGYTF,TGTGCCAGCAGTACCCCAGGGGGGCCTAACTATGGCTACACCTTC,-,15,TRBV28,TRBD1,TRBJ1-2
CASSIVSVSNQPQHF,TGTGCCAGTAGTATAGTATCAGTTAGCAATCAGCCCCAGCATTTT,-,15,TRBV19,-,TRBJ1-5
CASSNGRTDQFTDTQYF,TGTGCCAGCAGTAACGGGAGGACGGATCAATTCACAGATACGCAGTATTTT,-,17,TRBV27,TRBD2,TRBJ2-3
CASSGDSLANYGYTF,TGTGCCAGCAGCGGGGACAGCCTAGCTAACTATGGCTACACCTTC,-,15,TRBV2,TRBD1,TRBJ1-2
CASSFSRDEQFF,TGTGCCAGCAGCTTTTCGCGGGATGAGCAGTTCTTC,-,12,TRBV13,-,TRBJ2-1
CASRRTSGDHSYNEQFF,TGTGCCAGCAGAAGGACTAGCGGGGATCACTCCTACAATGAGCAGTTCTTC,once,17,TRBV2,TRBD2,TRBJ2-1
CASSPGTDTQYF,TGTGCCAGCAGCCCCGGCACAGATACGCAGTATTTT,-,12,TRBV7-2,-,TRBJ2-3
CASRTTSGGNEQFF,TGTGCCAGCAGGACGACTAGCGGGGGTAATGAGCAGTTCTTC,-,14,TRBV3-1/TRBV3-2,TRBD2,TRBJ2-1
CASSQGTGSVFGNTIYF,TGCGCCAGCAGCCAAGGGACAGGGAGCGTTTTTGGAAACACCATATATTTT,-,17,TRBV4-1,TRBD1,TRBJ1-3
CASSLQGSMNTEAFF,TGTGCCAGTAGCCTACAGGGGTCGATGAACACTGAAGCTTTCTTT,once,15,TRBV19,TRBD1,TRBJ1-1
CASSRSASNQPQHF,TGTGCCAGCAGCCGGAGCGCAAGCAATCAGCCCCAGCATTTT,-,14,TRBV6-5,-,TRBJ1-5
CSVEGRGVVTQYF,TGCAGCGTTGAAGGGCGGGGGGTGGTCACGCAGTATTTT,-,13,TRBV29-1,TRBD2,TRBJ2-3
CASSTGQGGSGFGYTF,TGCGCCAGCAGCACTGGACAGGGCGGGTCGGGTTTTGGCTACACCTTC,-,16,TRBV5-1,TRBD1,TRBJ1-2